These T cell receptor beta chains were read from a single sample in a study of cytomegalovirus exposure and HLA in healthy donors. Sequencing was performed with immunoSEQ multiplex PCR; in TCRdb, only in-frame clones are kept and a portion is missing. This table holds roughly 50,000 clones, around 90% found once. The specimen sequenced was PBMCs. The receptors were sampled from a man between 18 and 29 years old in good health and CMV-seronegative. Each CDR3 is given with its conserved first and last residue. A D gene is named only where the DNA matches it firmly. Clone sizes are given selectively: once, few, many, or a class where the clone is expanded.

NA	TRBV6-5	13	NA	TRBJ2-3	TGTGCCAGCAGCGGACAGCTCACAGATACGCAGTATTTT	CASSGQLTDTQYF
NA	TRBV19	17	NA	TRBJ1-5	TGTGCCAGTAGTATAGATCGGGCAGACTATAGCAATCAGCCCCAGCATTTT	CASSIDRADYSNQPQHF
NA	TRBV14	16	TRBD2	TRBJ2-7	TGTGCCAGCAGCCAAGAACGTAGCGGGGACTACTACGAGCAGTACTTC	CASSQERSGDYYEQYF
NA	TRBV27	11	NA	TRBJ2-3	TGTGCCAGCAGTGTGGCAGGTACGCAGTATTTT	CASSVAGTQYF
NA	TRBV7-9	16	TRBD2	TRBJ2-3	TGTGCCAGCAGCTTGGGACTAGCGGGAAGGGTAGATACGCAGTATTTT	CASSLGLAGRVDTQYF
NA	TRBV11-3	14	TRBD2	TRBJ2-1	TGTGCCAGCAGCTTGAGCGGGAGTTCCAATGAGCAGTTCTTC	CASSLSGSSNEQFF
NA	TRBV5-1	13	NA	TRBJ1-5	TGCGCCAGCAGCTTAGCAGGGGATCAGCCCCAGCATTTT	CASSLAGDQPQHF
NA	TRBV5-1	14	TRBD2	TRBJ2-5	TGCGCCAGTACCCCCGGGACTAGCTTAGAGACCCAGTACTTC	CASTPGTSLETQYF
NA	TRBV5-5	15	TRBD1	TRBJ1-5	TGTGCCAGCAGCCGTACAGGGGATAGCAATCAGCCCCAGCATTTT	CASSRTGDSNQPQHF
NA	TRBV5-6	17	NA	TRBJ2-3	TGTGCCAGCAGCTTTGGCGGGGTCCTACCCTCCACAGATACGCAGTATTTT	CASSFGGVLPSTDTQYF
NA	TRBV19	12	NA	TRBJ2-7	TGTGCCAGTAGTAACCTGGGGGCCGAGCAGTACTTC	CASSNLGAEQYF
NA	TRBV28	17	TRBD2	TRBJ2-1	TGTGCCAGCAGTTTATGGTCCAGCGGGGCCTACGGCCATGAGCAGTTCTTC	CASSLWSSGAYGHEQFF
NA	TRBV12-5	15	NA	TRBJ1-5	TGTGCTAGTGGTTTGGTACTGCTTAGCAATCAGCCCCAGCATTTT	CASGLVLLSNQPQHF
NA	TRBV4-1	16	NA	TRBJ2-2	TGCGCCAGCAGCCCATTCGACCTCCTGAGCGCCGGGGAGCTGTTTTTT	CASSPFDLLSAGELFF
NA	TRBV6-4	15	TRBD1	TRBJ2-2	TGTGCCAGCAGTGTCGGGACAGGCACGACCGGGGAGCTGTTTTTT	CASSVGTGTTGELFF
NA	TRBV9	16	TRBD2	TRBJ2-2	TGTGCCAGCAGCGTAGTAGCGGGATTTAACACCGGGGAGCTGTTTTTT	CASSVVAGFNTGELFF
few	TRBV12-5	13	TRBD1	TRBJ1-2	TGTGCTAGTGGTCTCGACAGGGCCAGTGGCTACACCTTC	CASGLDRASGYTF
NA	TRBV18	16	NA	TRBJ1-4	TGTGCCAGCTCACCGAAGTTTGAAGGGGGAAGCGAAAAACTGTTTTTT	CASSPKFEGGSEKLFF
NA	TRBV2	16	TRBD1	TRBJ1-5	TGTGCCAGCAGCGCCGGACAGGGGGTAAGAAAACAGCCCCAGCATTTT	CASSAGQGVRKQPQHF
NA	TRBV20-1	11	TRBD2	TRBJ2-1	TGCAGTGCCGCACGCAGCGGGAAGCAGTTCTTC	CSAARSGKQFF
NA	TRBV28	20	TRBD2	TRBJ2-1	TGTGCCAGCAGCAAATACCCTCTCGTAGGGCGGGAGGGCTCCTACAATGAGCAGTTCTTC	CASSKYPLVGREGSYNEQFF
NA	TRBV9	13	NA	TRBJ2-2	TGTGCCAGCAGCGTAGACTCGGCCGGGGAGCTGTTTTTT	CASSVDSAGELFF
NA	TRBV12-5	14	TRBD1	TRBJ2-7	TGTGCTAGTGGTTTGGGACAGGGGGCAAACGAGCAGTACTTC	CASGLGQGANEQYF
NA	TRBV19	12	NA	TRBJ1-5	TGTGCCAGTAGTGAAGACTATCAGCCCCAGCATTTT	CASSEDYQPQHF
NA	TRBV25-1	11	NA	TRBJ1-1	TGTGCCAGCACGAGAGGCACTGAAGCTTTCTTT	CASTRGTEAFF
NA	TRBV28	16	NA	TRBJ1-5	TGTGCCAGCAGTTGGAACAGGGCGCGAGGTTATCAGCCCCAGCATTTT	CASSWNRARGYQPQHF
NA	TRBV6-1	15	NA	TRBJ1-5	TGTGCCAGCAGCCTCCAGATTCATAGCAATCAGCCCCAACATTTT	CASSLQIHSNQPQHF
NA	TRBV6-1	16	TRBD2	TRBJ2-1	TGTGCCAGCAGTAAAGGGACTAGCGGGGCCTACAATGAGCAGTTCTTC	CASSKGTSGAYNEQFF
NA	TRBV4-2	16	NA	TRBJ1-4	TGTGCCAGCAGCCAAGATTGGCGTGGAGGGCTTGGGAAACTGTTTTTT	CASSQDWRGGLGKLFF
NA	TRBV5-4	15	TRBD1	TRBJ2-5	TGTGCCAGCAGCCACCGGGACAGGGGGCAAGAGACCCAGTACTTC	CASSHRDRGQETQYF
NA	TRBV2	15	TRBD1	TRBJ2-2	TGTGCCAGCAGCCCGAGGACAGGGAGCACCGGGGAGCTGTTTTTT	CASSPRTGSTGELFF
NA	TRBV2	15	TRBD1	TRBJ2-2	TGTGCCAGCACCCCCGCAACAGGGGGAACCGGGGAGCTGTTTTTT	CASTPATGGTGELFF
NA	TRBV15	17	NA	TRBJ2-1	TGTGCCACCAGCAGGGCTCCCAAAGCCGGAGTTCCGCCTGAGCAGTTCTTC	CATSRAPKAGVPPEQFF
NA	TRBV7-9	17	TRBD2	TRBJ2-7	TGTGCCAGCAGCCAAGAAAGAATAGCGGGGGACTCCTACGAGCAGTACTTC	CASSQERIAGDSYEQYF
NA	TRBV28	14	NA	TRBJ2-7	TGTGCCAGCAGTTCCAGGGCAGGGCCCTACGAGCAGTACTTC	CASSSRAGPYEQYF
NA	TRBV10-1	14	TRBD1	TRBJ2-7	TGCGCCAGCAGTGACGGGACAGGGGGCGACGAGCAGTACTTC	CASSDGTGGDEQYF
NA	TRBV18	14	NA	TRBJ1-1	TGTGCCAGCTCACCAAAGGAGCAAAACACTGAAGCTTTCTTT	CASSPKEQNTEAFF
NA	TRBV7-9	19	TRBD2	TRBJ2-1	TGTGCCAGCAGCTTAGTTTTCTCGTCAGGACTAGCGGACTACAATGAGCAGTTCTTC	CASSLVFSSGLADYNEQFF
NA	TRBV5-1	18	NA	TRBJ1-3	TGCGCCAGCAGCTTGGTATTCCCGGGAGGTTTCTCTGGAAACACCATATATTTT	CASSLVFPGGFSGNTIYF
NA	TRBV6-6	13	NA	TRBJ2-7	TGTGCCAGCAGCCGCTCTCGGTCGTACGAGCAGTACTTC	CASSRSRSYEQYF
NA	TRBV2	13	NA	TRBJ2-3	TGTGCCAGCAGTGAACTGCCCGGTTTCGCTAGGATTTTT	CASSELPGFARIF